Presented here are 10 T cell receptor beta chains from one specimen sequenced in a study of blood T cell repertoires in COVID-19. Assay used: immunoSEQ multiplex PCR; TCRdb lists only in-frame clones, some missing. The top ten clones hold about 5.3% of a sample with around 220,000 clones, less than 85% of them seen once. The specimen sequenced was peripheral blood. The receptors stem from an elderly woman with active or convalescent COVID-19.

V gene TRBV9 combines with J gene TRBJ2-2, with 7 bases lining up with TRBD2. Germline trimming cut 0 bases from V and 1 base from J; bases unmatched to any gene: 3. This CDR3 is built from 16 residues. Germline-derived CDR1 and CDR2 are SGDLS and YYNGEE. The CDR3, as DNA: TGTGCCAGCAGCGTAGGCCAGCGGGGGAACACCGGGGAGCTGTTTTTT. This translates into CASSVGQRGNTGELFF.

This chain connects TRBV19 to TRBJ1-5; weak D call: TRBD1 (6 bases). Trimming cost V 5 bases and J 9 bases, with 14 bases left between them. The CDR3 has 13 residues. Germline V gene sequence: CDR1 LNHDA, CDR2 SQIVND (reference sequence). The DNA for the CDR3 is TGTGCCAGTAGTCGGGACATCCCGGGGCCCCAGCATTTT. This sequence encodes CASSRDIPGPQHF.

The CDR3 DNA follows: TGTGCCAGCAGCTCTACAGCTAGCGGGCAGATAAACACCGGGGAGCTGTTTTTT. Translating it yields CASSSTASGQINTGELFF. This rearrangement joins TRBV5-6 to TRBJ2-2, with 8 bases identical to TRBD2. The ends lost 3 bases at V and 2 bases at J; junction bases unmatched: 12. The CDR3 has 18 residues. The germline V gene has CDR1 SGHDT and CDR2 YYEEEE.

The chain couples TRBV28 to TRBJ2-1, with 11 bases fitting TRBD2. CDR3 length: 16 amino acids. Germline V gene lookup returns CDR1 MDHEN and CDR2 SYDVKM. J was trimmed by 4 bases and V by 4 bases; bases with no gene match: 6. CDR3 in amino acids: CASSSLAGGAYNEQFF. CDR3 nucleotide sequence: TGTGCCAGCAGTTCTCTAGCGGGAGGAGCGTACAATGAGCAGTTCTTC.

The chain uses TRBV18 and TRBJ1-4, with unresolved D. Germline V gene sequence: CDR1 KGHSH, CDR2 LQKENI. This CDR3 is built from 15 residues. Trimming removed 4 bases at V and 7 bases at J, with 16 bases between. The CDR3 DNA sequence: TGTGCCAGCTCACGCGGGTCGAACGTCGGTGAAAAACTGTTTTTT. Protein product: CASSRGSNVGEKLFF.

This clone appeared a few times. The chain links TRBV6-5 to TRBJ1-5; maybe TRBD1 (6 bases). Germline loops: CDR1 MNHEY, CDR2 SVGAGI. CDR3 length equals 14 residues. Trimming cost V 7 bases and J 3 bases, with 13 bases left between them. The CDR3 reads CASNLQGDNQPQHF. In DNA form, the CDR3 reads TGTGCCAGCAATTTACAGGGAGACAATCAGCCCCAGCATTTT.

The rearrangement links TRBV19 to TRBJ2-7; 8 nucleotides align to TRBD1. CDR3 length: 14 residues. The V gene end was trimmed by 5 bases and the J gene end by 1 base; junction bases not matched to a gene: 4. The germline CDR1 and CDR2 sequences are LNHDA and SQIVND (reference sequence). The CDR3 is CASSVDRASYEQYF. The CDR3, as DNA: TGTGCCAGTAGTGTGGACAGGGCTTCCTACGAGCAGTACTTC.

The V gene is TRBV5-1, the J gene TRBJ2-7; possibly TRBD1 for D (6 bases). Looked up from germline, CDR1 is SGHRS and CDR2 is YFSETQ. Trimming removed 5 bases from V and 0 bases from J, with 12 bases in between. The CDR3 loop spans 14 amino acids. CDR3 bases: TGCGCCAGCAGTTATACAGGGAGCTCCTACGAGCAGTACTTC. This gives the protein CASSYTGSSYEQYF.

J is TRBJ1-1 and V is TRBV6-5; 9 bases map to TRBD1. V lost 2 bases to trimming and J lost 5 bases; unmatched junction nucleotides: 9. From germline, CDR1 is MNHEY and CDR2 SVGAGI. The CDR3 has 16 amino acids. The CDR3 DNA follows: TGTGCCAGCAGTTACACCGGGACAGGGTTAACGACTGAAGCTTTCTTT. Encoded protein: CASSYTGTGLTTEAFF.

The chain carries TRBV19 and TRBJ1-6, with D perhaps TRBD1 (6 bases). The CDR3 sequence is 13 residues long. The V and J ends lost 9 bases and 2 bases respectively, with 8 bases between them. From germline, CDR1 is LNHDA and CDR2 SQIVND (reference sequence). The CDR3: CASRGTYNSPLHF. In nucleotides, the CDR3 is TGTGCCAGCAGGGGTACCTATAATTCACCCCTCCACTTT.